Each of the 30 T cell receptor beta chains below was sequenced from the same sample in a study of cytomegalovirus exposure and HLA in healthy donors. Primers: 60 Vbeta forward and 13 Jbeta reverse. TCRdb's copy holds only in-frame clones and misses some; the assay was immunoSEQ multiplex PCR. The data hold 130,000 to 150,000 clones, with about 80% observed a single time. Source material: PBMCs. Source of these receptors: a woman aged 60-75 years in good health and CMV-seropositive.

V and J are TRBV21-1 and TRBJ2-5; TRBD1 is the table's D call and was not checked against the DNA. TRBV21-1 is a known pseudogene. The CDR3 runs 15 residues. The CDR3 reads CASSTRQGLGETQYF. The CDR3 DNA reads as TGTGCCAGCAGCACAAGACAGGGCCTGGGAGAGACCCAGTACTTC.

V usage is TRBV7-9 and J usage is TRBJ2-1; 11 bases align to TRBD1. The J segment lost 2 bases and the V segment lost 5 bases, leaving 2 bases of the junction unmatched. From germline, CDR1 is SEHNR and CDR2 FQNEAQ (reference sequence). This CDR3 is built from 15 residues. Here the CDR3 DNA reads TGTGCCAGCAGCGAGGGACAGGGGGCCTACAATGAGCAGTTCTTC. It encodes CASSEGQGAYNEQFF.

V and J are TRBV27 and TRBJ2-1, with 14 bases fitting TRBD2. The V segment lost 5 bases and the J segment 4 bases; nucleotides outside the gene matches: 7. This CDR3 is 17 amino acids long. The germline CDR1 and CDR2 sequences are MNHEY and SMNVEV (reference sequence). CDR3: CASSRGTSGSNYNEQFF. The CDR3 DNA reads as TGTGCCAGCAGTCGTGGGACTAGCGGGAGTAATTACAATGAGCAGTTCTTC.

This clone has a handful of counts. The chain combines TRBV2 with TRBJ2-1; 7 nucleotides match TRBD2. The V gene end was trimmed by 7 bases and the J gene end by 9 bases; junction bases not matched to a gene: 9. Germline lookup yields CDR1 SNHLY and CDR2 FYNNEI. This CDR3 spans 13 amino acids. The CDR3 loop is CASKQRESSEQFF. The DNA for the CDR3 is TGTGCCAGCAAACAGCGGGAAAGCAGTGAGCAGTTCTTC.

The CDR3 DNA reads TGTGCCACCAGCAGAGATCTTTGGCGGGACTCCTACGAGCAGTACTTC. Its translation: CATSRDLWRDSYEQYF. The chain is built from TRBV15 and TRBJ2-7, with a weak D call TRBD2 (6 bases). The CDR3 extends over 16 amino acids. V lost 0 bases, J lost 0 bases, and 12 bases lay in between. Germline V gives CDR1 LNHNV, CDR2 YYDKDF (reference sequence).

This chain links TRBV6-5 with TRBJ2-2; D uncertain. V gave up 0 bases and J gave up 6 bases, with 8 bases separating them. Per the germline V gene, CDR1 is MNHEY and CDR2 is SVGAGI. This CDR3 spans 14 amino acids. The DNA for the CDR3 is TGTGCCAGCAGTTACTCGACTGGCCCCGGGGAGCTGTTTTTT. Its translation: CASSYSTGPGELFF.

This clone came up once. V and J are TRBV28 and TRBJ1-1; D not resolved. Germline CDR1 is MDHEN and CDR2 is SYDVKM. V was cut by 3 bases and J by 6 bases, with 11 bases left in between. The CDR3 loop spans 13 amino acids. Here the CDR3 DNA reads TGTGCCAGCAGTTTGGAGAGTTCGGCTGAAGCTTTCTTT. As protein: CASSLESSAEAFF.

V is TRBV28 and J is TRBJ1-1, with D perhaps TRBD1 (5 bases). Germline CDR1 reads MDHEN; CDR2 reads SYDVKM. V gave up 8 bases and J gave up 3 bases, with 10 bases separating them. The CDR3 length is 12 residues. The chain's CDR3 is CASGGRYTEAFF. The DNA for the CDR3 is TGTGCCAGCGGGGGGAGGTACACTGAAGCTTTCTTT.

The chain has TRBV4-1 and TRBJ1-5, with D possibly matching TRBD1 (6 bases). The CDR3 sequence is 16 residues long. V lost 1 base and J 7 bases, leaving 17 bases between the germline ends. Germline values: CDR1 MGHRA, CDR2 YSYEKL. The CDR3 DNA follows: TGCGCCAGCAGCCAAGTTGGCCAAACAGGGTACCAGCCCCAGCATTTT. Protein: CASSQVGQTGYQPQHF.

This rearrangement joins TRBV7-2 to TRBJ2-5; a possible D gene is TRBD2 (6 bases). The CDR3 consists of 15 residues. Trimming stripped 5 bases from V and 5 bases from J, with 18 bases between. Looked up from germline, CDR1 is SGHTA and CDR2 is FQGNSA. The CDR3 protein is CASSTQTRLGETQYF. CDR3 in DNA: TGTGCCAGCAGCACCCAGACTAGATTGGGGGAGACCCAGTACTTC.

The chain has TRBV11-2 and TRBJ1-2; TRBD1 aligns across 10 bases. Germline trimming cut 4 bases from V and 8 bases from J; bases unmatched to any gene: 10. The CDR3 is 15 residues long. Per the germline V gene, CDR1 is SGHAT and CDR2 is FQNNGV. CDR3 protein: CASSSSGQGRGGYTF. In DNA form, the CDR3 reads TGTGCCAGCAGCTCATCGGGACAGGGGAGGGGCGGCTACACCTTC.

This rearrangement joins TRBV2 to TRBJ2-3; D is perhaps TRBD2 (6 bases). The CDR3 extends over 15 amino acids. Germline V CDR1 and CDR2: SNHLY, FYNNEI. The ends were cut back, 4 bases at V and 5 bases at J, with 16 bases in the middle. CDR3 sequence: CASSVGTAAGDTQYF. The CDR3 DNA reads as TGTGCCAGCAGTGTCGGGACTGCCGCGGGAGATACGCAGTATTTT.

The chain is built from TRBV6-5 and TRBJ2-7; 9 bases align to TRBD1. This CDR3 region has 15 residues. CDR1 MNHEY and CDR2 SVGAGI come from the germline V gene. V gave up 6 bases and J gave up 3 bases; unmatched junction bases: 9. The CDR3 loop reads CASSPGTGNGYEQYF. In nucleotides, the CDR3 is TGTGCCAGCAGCCCCGGGACAGGGAATGGCTACGAGCAGTACTTC.

In its sample, this clone was seen once. The J gene is TRBJ1-2, the V gene TRBV28; possibly TRBD1 for D (6 bases). The CDR3 is made up of 12 amino acids. V lost 6 bases, J lost 7 bases, and 12 bases lay in between. The germline V gene has CDR1 MDHEN and CDR2 SYDVKM. The CDR3 DNA reads as TGTGCCAGCAGCCTACAGGGAACTGGCTACACCTTC. Encoded protein: CASSLQGTGYTF.

The genes are TRBV28 and TRBJ2-1, with 8 positions matching TRBD2. Germline lookup yields CDR1 MDHEN and CDR2 SYDVKM. The CDR3 extends over 14 amino acids. Losses at the gene ends were 8 bases for V and 6 bases for J; bases not matched to a gene: 9. CDR3 coding DNA: TGTGCCAGCTGCCGGGGGGGGACGGTCAATGAGCAGTTCTTC. This translates into CASCRGGTVNEQFF.

This clone has a handful of counts. The genes are TRBV28 and TRBJ1-6; no definite D call. CDR1 MDHEN and CDR2 SYDVKM come from the germline V gene. V lost 2 bases and J 5 bases, leaving 7 bases between the germline ends. The CDR3 is 14 residues long. The CDR3 nucleotides are TGTGCCAGCAGTTTAGCGCTAAATAATTCACCCCTCCACTTT. It yields the protein CASSLALNNSPLHF. Full variable domain (outside the CDR3, taken from reference TRBV28 and TRBJ1-6): DVKVTQSSRYLVKRTGEKVFLECVQDMDHENMFWYRQDPGLGLRLIYFSYDVKMKEKGDIPEGYSVSREKKERFSLILESASTNQTSMYLCASSLALNNSPLHFGNGTRLTVT.

The chain uses TRBV11-3 and TRBJ2-5; 11 bases align to TRBD2. Germline values: CDR1 SGHNT, CDR2 YENEEA. The CDR3 has 15 amino acids. V lost 3 bases and J lost 4; bases outside the gene matches: 4. DNA of the CDR3: TGTGCCAGCAGCTTTAAACTAGCGGGAGTAGAGACCCAGTACTTC. Protein product: CASSFKLAGVETQYF.

A few counts support this clone. This chain uses TRBV6-5 with TRBJ2-7, with 9 bases fitting TRBD2. CDR1 is MNHEY and CDR2 is SVGAGI in the germline V gene. CDR3 length: 15 amino acids. V lost 0 bases, J lost 0 bases, and 0 bases stayed unmatched. CDR3 in amino acids: CASSYSSGSSYEQYF. DNA of the CDR3: TGTGCCAGCAGTTACTCTAGCGGGAGCTCCTACGAGCAGTACTTC.

The V gene is TRBV5-1, the J gene TRBJ1-1, with D maybe TRBD1 (6 bases). CDR1 and CDR2 from the germline V gene are SGHRS and YFSETQ. V shed 4 bases and J shed 5 bases, with 15 bases lying between them. The CDR3 consists of 14 residues. The CDR3 DNA follows: TGCGCCAGCAGCAAATTTCAGGGGTATACTGAAGCTTTCTTT. Translating it yields CASSKFQGYTEAFF.

The chain couples TRBV6-5 to TRBJ1-1; D may be TRBD1 (6 bases). V gave up 5 bases and J gave up 5 bases, with 15 bases separating them. This CDR3 has 14 residues. CDR1 is MNHEY, CDR2 SVGAGI, per germline. The CDR3, as DNA: TGTGCCAGCAGTGAGGACAGCCGGGGAACTGAAGCTTTCTTT. Translated: CASSEDSRGTEAFF.

This clone was detected only a few times. The CDR3 loop is CAWSGDFRGAGQPQHF. As DNA, the CDR3 is TGTGCCTGGAGTGGAGATTTCAGGGGGGCAGGTCAGCCCCAGCATTTT. The rearrangement joins TRBV30 to TRBJ1-5; 7 bases are shared with TRBD1. Germline-derived CDR1 and CDR2 are GTSNPN and SVGIG (reference sequence). V shed 1 base and J 6 bases; nucleotides not matched to a gene: 12. This CDR3 has 16 amino acids.

This chain uses TRBV29-1 with TRBJ2-7, with TRBD1 as a possible D gene (5 bases). The CDR3 contains 11 residues. The germline V and J ends were trimmed by 8 bases and 7 bases, with 15 bases remaining between them. In germline, CDR1 is SQVTM, CDR2 ANQGSEA. The CDR3 DNA is TGCAGCTCGACAGATTCTGTGGAGCAGTACTTC. This gives the protein CSSTDSVEQYF.

This chain links TRBV6-5 with TRBJ1-1; D is ambiguous. This CDR3 has 14 residues. Per germline, CDR1 MNHEY and CDR2 SVGAGI. V lost 0 bases and J lost 0, with 5 bases in between. CDR3 bases: TGTGCCAGCAGTTACTCGGGAGTGAACACTGAAGCTTTCTTT. Translating gives CASSYSGVNTEAFF.

The rearrangement uses TRBV19 and TRBJ1-5; no clear D gene. Germline V gives CDR1 LNHDA, CDR2 SQIVND (reference sequence). Trimming pared 10 bases from V and 1 base from J, leaving 11 bases between. This CDR3 has 13 residues. As DNA, the CDR3 is TGTGCCACCAAAAGGCGGAGCAATCAGCCCCAGCATTTT. It codes for CATKRRSNQPQHF.

This clone was seen just once. The genes are TRBV29-1 and TRBJ1-3; no firm D call. Germline V lookup: CDR1 SQVTM, CDR2 ANQGSEA. Deletions cut 7 bases from V and 0 bases from J, with 13 bases between. This CDR3 comprises 14 residues. CDR3 nucleotides: TGCAGCGCCAGCTGGCGGGACTCTGGAAACACCATATATTTT. It yields the protein CSASWRDSGNTIYF.

The CDR3 sequence is CASSTSSGRPNTGELFF. The CDR3 DNA is TGTGCCAGCAGTACTTCTAGCGGGAGACCGAACACCGGGGAGCTGTTTTTT. The gene calls are TRBV27 and TRBJ2-2; 10 nucleotides match TRBD2. J was trimmed by 0 bases and V by 5 bases; bases with no gene match: 6. Germline V gene lookup returns CDR1 MNHEY and CDR2 SMNVEV (reference sequence). The CDR3 totals 17 residues.

This clone has just a few counts. The same CDR3 arises from other DNA sequences in this sample as well. The chain uses TRBV6-4 and TRBJ1-1; no definite D call. In germline, CDR1 is MRHNA, CDR2 SNTAGT. The V end was cut by 2 bases, the J end by 5 bases, with 9 bases between. The CDR3 covers 13 residues. CDR3 in amino acids: CASSDGRATEAFF. For the CDR3, the DNA is TGTGCCAGCAGTGACGGGAGGGCTACTGAAGCTTTCTTT.

The chain combines TRBV5-1 with TRBJ2-7; 9 bases are a match to TRBD2. Germline trimming cut 3 bases from V and 3 bases from J; bases unmatched to any gene: 13. The germline gives CDR1 SGHRS, CDR2 YFSETQ. This CDR3 spans 17 amino acids. The CDR3 sequence: CASSSVIRLAVNYEQYF. The CDR3 DNA reads as TGCGCCAGCAGCTCGGTCATCCGACTAGCGGTGAACTACGAGCAGTACTTC.

This clone was detected only once. The rearrangement joins TRBV11-2 to TRBJ2-6; 12 nucleotides match TRBD1. Per germline, CDR1 SGHAT and CDR2 FQNNGV. The CDR3 is 19 amino acids. Germline trimming cut 5 bases from V and 0 bases from J; bases unmatched to any gene: 8. The CDR3 region is CASSQGQGARNSGANVLTF. The CDR3 DNA sequence: TGTGCCAGCAGCCAGGGACAGGGGGCGAGGAACTCTGGGGCCAACGTCCTGACTTTC. Complete variable domain (other parts from reference TRBV11-2 and TRBJ2-6): EAGVAQSPRYKIIEKRQSVAFWCNPISGHATLYWYQQILGQGPKLLIQFQNNGVVDDSQLPKDRFSAERLKGVDSTLKIQPAKLEDSAVYLCASSQGQGARNSGANVLTFGAGSRLTVL.

This clone turned up a few times. The gene calls are TRBV6-4 and TRBJ2-3; 7 bases map to TRBD1. Germline V gene data show CDR1 as MRHNA and CDR2 as SNTAGT. Trimming removed 4 bases from V and 3 bases from J; junction bases left unmatched: 4. This CDR3 spans 14 amino acids. The CDR3 DNA is TGTGCCAGCAGTGGGACAGGAGGAACAGATACGCAGTATTTT. It encodes CASSGTGGTDTQYF.